This T cell receptor (beta chain) was retrieved from a study of CXCR3-negative and CXCR3-positive naive CD8 T cells. The overall study: The dataset comprises 110 million to 150 million TRB reads in total, with about 1.5 +/- 0.3 million reads per library.

The study made its TRB cDNA libraries by 5' RACE, adding UMI labels. TCRdb reprocessed the 5' RACE reads, with one entry per CDR3 protein and no DNA. The table for this sample gives roughly 48,000 distinct CDR3 sequences. The CDR3 length is 18 residues. Germline V CDR1 and CDR2: SGHDT, YYEEEE. The gene calls are TRBV5-6 and TRBJ2-7; TCRdb calls TRBD2, which cannot be checked without DNA. The sample comprised memory CD8+ T cells from blood. The sequence derives from a human donor in good health. Some clones in this sample may be carry-over from other donors' samples. CDR3: CASSLGLAGVQSSYEQYF.